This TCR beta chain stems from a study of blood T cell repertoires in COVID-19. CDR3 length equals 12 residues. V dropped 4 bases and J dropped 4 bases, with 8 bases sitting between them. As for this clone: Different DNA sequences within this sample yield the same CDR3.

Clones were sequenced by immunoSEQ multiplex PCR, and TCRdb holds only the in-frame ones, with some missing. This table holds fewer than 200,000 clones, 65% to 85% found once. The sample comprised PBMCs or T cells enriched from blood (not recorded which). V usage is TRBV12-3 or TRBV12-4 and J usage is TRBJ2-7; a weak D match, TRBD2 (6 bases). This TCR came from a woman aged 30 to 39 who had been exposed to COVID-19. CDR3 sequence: CASSSGTYEQYF. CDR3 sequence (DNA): TGTGCCAGCAGTTCCGGGACTTACGAGCAGTACTTC.